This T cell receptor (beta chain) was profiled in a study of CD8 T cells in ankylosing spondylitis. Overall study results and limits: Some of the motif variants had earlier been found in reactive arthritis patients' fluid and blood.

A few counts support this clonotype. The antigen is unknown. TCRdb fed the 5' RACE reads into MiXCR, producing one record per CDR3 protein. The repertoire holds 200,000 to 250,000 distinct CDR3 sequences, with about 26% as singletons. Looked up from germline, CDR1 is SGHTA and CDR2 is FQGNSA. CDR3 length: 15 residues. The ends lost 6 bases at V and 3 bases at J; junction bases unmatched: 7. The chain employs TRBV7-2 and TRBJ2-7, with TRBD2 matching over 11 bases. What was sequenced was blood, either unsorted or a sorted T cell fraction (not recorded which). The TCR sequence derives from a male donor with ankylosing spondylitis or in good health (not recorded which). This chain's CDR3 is CASRIRGTSGYEQYF. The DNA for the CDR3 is TGTGCCAGCAGGATCCGAGGGACTAGCGGCTACGAGCAGTACTTC.